This T cell receptor (beta chain) was identified in a study of blood T cell repertoires in COVID-19. Study details: From the United States, Italy and Spain came samples of acute and convalescent COVID-19. PBMCs, B-cell-depleted T cells, or T cells provided the cDNA or gDNA that made up the material.

In germline, CDR1 is LGHNA, CDR2 YSLEER. V lost 0 bases, J lost 5 bases, and 20 bases lay in between. The CDR3 covers 18 residues. This clone occurred a few times. The table came from immunoSEQ multiplex PCR; TCRdb's copy has only in-frame clones and leaves some out. The sample has roughly 70,000 clones, around 90% seen once. Source material: peripheral blood. V is TRBV4-3 and J is TRBJ2-1, with D perhaps TRBD1 (5 bases). This receptor was identified in an elderly woman with active or convalescent COVID-19. CDR3: CASSQDRQQESRHNEQFF. The CDR3 nucleotides read TGCGCCAGCAGCCAAGATCGCCAACAGGAAAGTCGCCACAATGAGCAGTTCTTC.